This entry concerns a single T cell receptor beta chain. Clones were read by immunoSEQ multiplex PCR, and TCRdb kept only the in-frame ones, dropping some. Of about 270,000 clones in the sample, around 81% are singletons; the top ten hold roughly 2.9%. V dropped 7 bases and J dropped 7; count of bases not matched to a gene: 8. The CDR3 contains 12 residues. CDR1 SQVTM and CDR2 ANQGSEA come from the germline V gene. The sample comes from a study of blood T cell repertoires in COVID-19. In the study overall: Specimens from acute and convalescent COVID-19 originated in the United States, Italy and Spain.

The chain recombines TRBV29-1 with TRBJ1-2; TRBD1 matches 8 bases. The source material was peripheral blood. This TCR derives from an older woman with active or convalescent COVID-19. As DNA, the CDR3 is TGCAGCGCAGCCCCAGGGGGCTCTGGCTACACCTTC. Its protein is CSAAPGGSGYTF.